Sequencing of this T cell receptor (beta chain) was carried out in a study of T-cell reconstitution after alpha-beta-depleted transplantation in children. Overall study results and limits: After one year, T-cell counts and TCRbeta diversity mostly came from new T cells. Where alpha-beta T cells came from about two months after transplant was reportedly several hundred expanded graft clones.

A TCRbeta library incorporating unique molecular identifiers was prepared. TCRdb independently ran MiXCR on the PCR reads; one entry per CDR3 protein. This table holds about 440,000 distinct CDR3 sequences, roughly two fifths found once. A remark on this clonotype: No antigen is known for it.

V dropped 6 bases and J dropped 0 bases, with 18 bases sitting between them. This CDR3 comprises 15 residues. Germline V CDR1 and CDR2: DFQATT, SNEGSKA (reference sequence). This specimen was PBMCs, taken before TCRalphabeta/CD19-depleted stem cell transplant. The V and J genes are TRBV20-1 and TRBJ2-7; D gene ambiguous. This receptor was identified in a girl aged 2 to 10 with aplastic anemia, due to receive a stem cell transplant. CDR3 bases: TGCAGTGCCAAGCCCACAATAGACCGCTCCTACGAGCAGTACTTC. Translated, it gives CSAKPTIDRSYEQYF.